These 10 T cell receptor beta chains share one sample of origin, sequenced in a study of blood T cell repertoires in COVID-19. This table comes from immunoSEQ multiplex PCR, and its TCRdb copy is limited to in-frame clones, with some not included. Here the sample spans about 150,000 clones, roughly 80% being singletons. Material for sequencing was peripheral blood. Receptors were obtained from a man in his fifties or sixties with acute or convalescent COVID-19.

The chain links TRBV5-4 to TRBJ2-1, with D perhaps TRBD2 (7 bases). Per germline, CDR1 SGHNT and CDR2 YYREEE (reference sequence). CDR3 size: 14 residues. V lost 4 bases and J lost 6, with 14 bases in between. The CDR3 is CASSRWGGPNEQFF. For the CDR3, the DNA is TGTGCCAGCAGCCGGTGGGGGGGGCCCAATGAGCAGTTCTTC.

V and J are TRBV6-6 and TRBJ2-7; D remains unclear. The CDR3 is 12 amino acids. V shed 6 bases and J shed 6 bases, with 12 bases lying between them. Germline V lookup: CDR1 MNHNY, CDR2 SVGAGI (reference sequence). As DNA, the CDR3 is TGTGCCAGCAGCTACCCTTACGGCGAGCAGTACTTC. Translated: CASSYPYGEQYF.

The rearrangement joins TRBV9 to TRBJ2-3; no clear D gene. The CDR3 extends over 14 amino acids. The germline V and J ends were trimmed by 4 bases and 2 bases, with 11 bases remaining between them. Germline V gene sequence: CDR1 SGDLS, CDR2 YYNGEE. The CDR3 loop reads CASSPHESTDTQYF. DNA for the CDR3: TGTGCCAGCAGCCCCCACGAGTCCACAGATACGCAGTATTTT.

The chain recombines TRBV3-1 (or the pseudogene TRBV3-2) with TRBJ1-6, with 7 bases identical to TRBD1. CDR1 is LGHDT, CDR2 YNNKEL, per germline (reference sequence). V was clipped by 5 bases and J by 2 bases; unmatched bases: 6. CDR3 length equals 16 residues. The CDR3 DNA sequence: TGTGCCAGCAGCAACAGACAGGGAACCTATAATTCACCCCTCCACTTT. Translation gives CASSNRQGTYNSPLHF.

The chain recombines TRBV5-5 with TRBJ1-1; TRBD1 aligns across 7 bases. Per the germline V gene, CDR1 is SGHKS and CDR2 is YYEKEE (reference sequence). V was clipped by 0 bases and J by 4 bases; unmatched bases: 6. The CDR3 has 15 residues. This CDR3 reads CASSLVRAGGTEAFF. The CDR3 DNA reads as TGTGCCAGCAGCTTGGTCCGGGCAGGGGGCACTGAAGCTTTCTTT.

The chain joins TRBV24-1 to TRBJ2-1; 9 bases fit TRBD2. Germline V gives CDR1 KGHDR, CDR2 SFDVKD. V shed 2 bases, J shed 7 bases, and the junction held 8 bases outside the gene matches. This CDR3 has 16 amino acids. In nucleotides, the CDR3 is TGTGCCACCAGTGATTCTCGACTAGCGGCCGTAAATGAGCAGTTCTTC. It translates to CATSDSRLAAVNEQFF.

DNA for the CDR3: TGTGCCAGCAGCCCGAGGGGGTCAGGGTTAGAGACCCAGTACTTC. Protein: CASSPRGSGLETQYF. The chain has TRBV9 and TRBJ2-5; D is possibly TRBD1 (6 bases). The germline gives CDR1 SGDLS, CDR2 YYNGEE. The CDR3 runs 15 residues. With 4 bases removed from V and 4 bases from J, the gap between germline ends came to 17 bases.

This sequence joins TRBV18 and TRBJ1-2, with 7 bases aligning to TRBD1. The ends lost 5 bases at V and 3 bases at J; junction bases unmatched: 9. This CDR3 is 15 amino acids long. Germline CDR1 reads KGHSH; CDR2 reads LQKENI. The CDR3 sequence: CASSTSGTADYGYTF. As DNA, the CDR3 is TGTGCCAGCTCAACCTCCGGGACAGCAGACTATGGCTACACCTTC.

In its sample, this clone was seen once. The V call is TRBV28, the J call TRBJ1-5, with a tentative D call TRBD1 (5 bases). The germline V gene encodes CDR1 MDHEN and CDR2 SYDVKM. The CDR3 has 14 residues. V gave up 1 base and J gave up 7 bases, with 11 bases separating them. CDR3 amino acids: CASSLLGPNQPQHF. The DNA of the CDR3 is TGTGCCAGCAGTTTATTGGGGCCCAACCAGCCCCAGCATTTT.

The chain links TRBV19 to TRBJ1-2; the D is unclear. The CDR3 extends over 16 amino acids. CDR1 is LNHDA, CDR2 SQIVND, per germline (reference sequence). Trimming took 3 bases from V and 4 from J, leaving 18 bases between them. CDR3 sequence: CASSIPGLEASYGYTF. CDR3 coding DNA: TGTGCCAGTAGTATCCCCGGCCTGGAGGCGAGCTATGGCTACACCTTC.